This note documents a single TCR beta chain sequence. The antigen is unknown. This record belongs to a study of T cells after yellow fever vaccination. Study-wide results and limits: A secondary response was less intense yet reached its peak sooner, at day 5 versus 15. Post-booster samples contained most primary-vaccination clones (just under 98% CD4, approximately 88% CD8).

A single record per CDR3 protein comes from TCRdb applying MiXCR to the 5' RACE reads. The top ten clones hold roughly an eighth of a sample with around 550,000 distinct CDR3 sequences, roughly a fifth of them seen once. V shed 4 bases and J shed 5 bases, with 11 bases lying between them. The CDR3 is made up of 13 amino acids. Germline CDR1 reads LGHNA; CDR2 reads YSLEER. Sequencing was performed on PBMCs, taken 15 days after the yellow fever booster vaccination. This clonotype originated in a man aged 25 to 40 who received the YFV17D yellow fever vaccine. The chain uses TRBV4-3 and TRBJ2-5; D is uncertain. The CDR3 reads CASSPLVRETQYF. The DNA for the CDR3 is TGCGCCAGCAGCCCACTTGTTCGTGAGACCCAGTACTTC.